This T cell receptor beta chain was sequenced for a study of blood T cell repertoires in COVID-19. The assay was immunoSEQ multiplex PCR, and TCRdb's table has in-frame clones only and misses some. The sample has about 330,000 clones, 88% seen once. This clone has a handful of counts. Sequenced input: peripheral blood. This sequence originates from a woman aged 45-60 years with active or convalescent COVID-19.

The CDR3 DNA sequence: TGTGCCACCAGCAGAGATGCGGCTAATGCTAATGAAAAACTGTTTTTT. Its translation is CATSRDAANANEKLFF. The chain joins TRBV15 to TRBJ1-4; D is undetermined. Germline V lookup: CDR1 LNHNV, CDR2 YYDKDF (reference sequence). V was cut by 0 bases and J by 3 bases, with 11 bases left in between. CDR3 length: 16 residues.